This T cell receptor beta chain was sequenced in a study of shared T cell receptors in the human thymus. This clone was counted only a few times. The sample carries other DNA sequences with the same CDR3. The CDR3 length is 11 residues. Germline V gene sequence: CDR1 LGHNA, CDR2 YNFKEQ. V gave up 4 bases and J gave up 7 bases, with 4 bases separating them. The assay was immunoSEQ multiplex PCR, and TCRdb's table has in-frame clones only and misses some. The sample contains about 500,000 clones, about four fifths of which appear only once. The sample was also linked to a second study, of human thymus T cells. Per that study: Donors were healthy Finnish babies undergoing corrective operations for congenital heart defects. Thymus specimens were resections from corrective heart surgery. Repertoires from thymus and blood appeared to show biased V and J gene usage. Thymic repertoires overlap heavily among unrelated individuals, related research has reported.

This clonotype was obtained from a boy under two years old with a congenital heart defect. Sequences were obtained from thymocytes. The V call is TRBV4-2, the J call TRBJ2-2; the D is unclear. The CDR3 coding sequence is TGTGCCAGCAGCCCGGGCGGGGAGCTGTTTTTT. Its translation is CASSPGGELFF.